The next 18 T cell receptor beta chains were all read from a single sample in a study of cytomegalovirus exposure and HLA in healthy donors. Some clones are missing from TCRdb's copy, which holds only in-frame ones; the method was immunoSEQ multiplex PCR. The repertoire consists of about 120,000 clones, with approximately 90% occurring once and the leading ten covering about 6.3%. Sequenced: PBMCs. These receptors all come from a young woman in good health and CMV-seropositive.

V gene TRBV4-2 combines with J gene TRBJ2-1, with 7 bases identical to TRBD2. V lost 6 bases and J lost 7; bases outside the gene matches: 12. Germline loops: CDR1 LGHNA, CDR2 YNFKEQ. This CDR3 region has 15 residues. Here the CDR3 reads CASSPELVGGNEQFF. Written as DNA, the CDR3 is TGTGCCAGCAGTCCCGAGCTAGTGGGGGGGAATGAGCAGTTCTTC.

The genes are TRBV10-3 and TRBJ2-7; tentative D call: TRBD1 (6 bases). The germline V gene encodes CDR1 ENHRY and CDR2 SYGVKD. The V and J ends lost 0 bases and 2 bases respectively, with 11 bases between them. The CDR3 spans 15 residues. CDR3 nucleotides: TGTGCCATCAGTGAGTCTACAGGGTACCCCTACGAGCAGTACTTC. It is translated as CAISESTGYPYEQYF.

This sequence joins TRBV18 and TRBJ1-4; tentatively, D is TRBD1 (5 bases). Trimming left V 3 bases short and J 8 bases short, with 13 bases between. Germline-derived CDR1 and CDR2 are KGHSH and LQKENI. The CDR3 loop spans 14 amino acids. The CDR3 here is CASSPRQGTEKLFF. The CDR3 DNA sequence: TGTGCCAGCTCACCCCGCCAGGGCACGGAAAAACTGTTTTTT.

The chain couples TRBV7-9 to TRBJ1-2; D is undetermined. This CDR3 is 13 amino acids long. From germline, CDR1 is SEHNR and CDR2 FQNEAQ (reference sequence). Trimming took off 5 bases at V and 4 bases at J, with 11 bases between the two ends. This CDR3 reads CASSPTLFYGYTF. CDR3 coding DNA: TGTGCCAGCAGCCCGACACTCTTCTATGGCTACACCTTC.

The rearrangement links TRBV19 to TRBJ2-3; TRBD2 matches at 8 bases. Germline CDR1 LNHDA, CDR2 SQIVND (reference sequence). V shed 6 bases, J shed 4 bases, and the junction held 6 bases outside the gene matches. The CDR3 spans 14 residues. In DNA form, the CDR3 reads TGTGCCAGTAGAGAAGCGGGGGCCGCAGATACGCAGTATTTT. It specifies CASREAGAADTQYF. Looking up the rest from reference TRBV19 and TRBJ2-3 gives the full variable domain: DGGITQSPKYLFRKEGQNVTLSCEQNLNHDAMYWYRQDPGQGLRLIYYSQIVNDFQKGDIAEGYSVSREKKESFPLTVTSAQKNPTAFYLCASREAGAADTQYFGPGTRLTVL.

The chain is built from TRBV6-5 and TRBJ2-1; 10 bases agree with TRBD1. CDR1 is MNHEY, CDR2 SVGAGI, per germline. CDR3 length: 15 residues. Germline trimming cut 8 bases from V and 5 bases from J; bases unmatched to any gene: 9. This CDR3 reads CASGLSGTGDNEQFF. The CDR3 DNA is TGTGCCAGCGGTTTGTCCGGGACAGGGGACAATGAGCAGTTCTTC.

In its sample, this clone was seen once. This chain uses TRBV27 with TRBJ2-3; perhaps TRBD1 as D (5 bases). The CDR3 totals 15 residues. CDR1 MNHEY and CDR2 SMNVEV come from the germline V gene (reference sequence). Trimming pared 3 bases from V and 0 bases from J, leaving 10 bases between. In nucleotides, the CDR3 is TGTGCCAGCAGTTTGGGGCCCGGGAGCACAGATACGCAGTATTTT. It translates to CASSLGPGSTDTQYF.

J is TRBJ2-7 and V is TRBV30, with a tentative D call TRBD2 (7 bases). Trimming removed 0 bases at V and 6 bases at J, with 15 bases between. CDR3 size: 14 residues. Germline CDR1 and CDR2: GTSNPN and SVGIG (reference sequence). The CDR3 loop reads CAWSVGGGGREQYF. CDR3 bases: TGTGCCTGGAGTGTTGGGGGCGGGGGACGCGAGCAGTACTTC. Together with reference TRBV30 and TRBJ2-7, the CDR3 gives the full variable domain: SQTIHQWPATLVQPVGSPLSLECTVEGTSNPNLYWYRQAAGRGLQLLFYSVGIGQISSEVPQNLSASRPQDRQFILSSKKLLLSDSGFYLCAWSVGGGGREQYFGPGTRLTVT.

This chain connects TRBV28 to TRBJ2-1; 7 bases line up with TRBD1. J was trimmed by 4 bases and V by 1 base; bases with no gene match: 13. Germline V CDR1 and CDR2: MDHEN, SYDVKM. The CDR3 is made up of 18 amino acids. The CDR3 here is CASSLSARQGGRYNEQFF. CDR3 in DNA: TGTGCCAGCAGTTTATCGGCTAGACAGGGTGGTCGGTACAATGAGCAGTTCTTC.

Notes on this clone: A read error may produce the germline difference seen at one junction end. The rearrangement joins TRBV27 to TRBJ2-1; TRBD2 matches at 8 bases. The CDR3 extends over 15 amino acids. Germline-derived CDR1 and CDR2 are MNHEY and SMNVEV (reference sequence). The CDR3 loop reads CANSLSVGGRNEQFF. The CDR3 DNA follows: TGTGCCAACAGTTTATCGGTAGGCGGGAGGAATGAGCAGTTCTTC.

This rearrangement joins TRBV5-1 to TRBJ2-7; D possibly corresponds to TRBD1 (5 bases). Germline V gives CDR1 SGHRS, CDR2 YFSETQ. V lost 0 bases and J lost 0, with 10 bases in between. The CDR3 has 15 residues. The CDR3 loop is CASSLGRASSYEQYF. CDR3 nucleotide sequence: TGCGCCAGCAGCTTGGGCAGGGCGAGCTCCTACGAGCAGTACTTC.

This chain uses TRBV6-5 with TRBJ1-2; 7 nucleotides match TRBD1. Germline-derived CDR1 and CDR2 are MNHEY and SVGAGI. This CDR3 contains 13 residues. The junction had 8 bases not matched to a gene; V was cut back by 5 bases and J by 8 bases. The CDR3 DNA sequence: TGTGCCAGCAGTCAGACAGGGTTGGACGGCTACACCTTC. This translates into CASSQTGLDGYTF.

This chain joins TRBV4-1 and TRBJ1-1, with TRBD1 matching 9 bases. V trimming: 0 bases; J trimming: 3 bases; junction bases outside the gene matches: 2. CDR3 size: 15 residues. Looked up from germline, CDR1 is MGHRA and CDR2 is YSYEKL. CDR3: CASSQEDRGHTEAFF. The DNA of the CDR3 is TGCGCCAGCAGCCAAGAGGACAGGGGTCACACTGAAGCTTTCTTT.

The rearrangement links TRBV5-1 to TRBJ2-3; D remains unclear. V lost 1 base and J lost 0, with 6 bases in between. Germline lookup yields CDR1 SGHRS and CDR2 YFSETQ. The CDR3 totals 14 residues. The CDR3 nucleotides are TGCGCCAGCAGCTTGCAGTCCAGCACAGATACGCAGTATTTT. This codes for CASSLQSSTDTQYF.

The DNA of the CDR3 is TGTGCCAGCAGGCCGGGAGTAGGGCCCTATGGCTACACCTTC. This translates into CASRPGVGPYGYTF. The chain uses TRBV21-1 and TRBJ1-2. TRBV21-1 corresponds to a pseudogene. The CDR3 is 14 amino acids.

The V gene is TRBV2, the J gene TRBJ2-1; 12 bases match TRBD2. The CDR3 is made up of 16 amino acids. Germline CDR1 and CDR2: SNHLY and FYNNEI. V dropped 6 bases and J dropped 4; count of bases not matched to a gene: 7. The CDR3, as DNA: TGTGCCAGCAGGACTAGCGGGAGTGGGGGTTACAATGAGCAGTTCTTC. As protein: CASRTSGSGGYNEQFF.

Only one count was recorded for this clone. The V and J genes are TRBV6-1 and TRBJ1-2, with D unresolved. Germline CDR1 is MNHNS and CDR2 is SASEGT. V was trimmed by 8 bases and J by 3 bases, leaving 10 bases between them. The CDR3 is made up of 12 amino acids. Here the CDR3 DNA reads TGTGCCAGCTCTGGAGTTGACTATGGCTACACCTTC. It encodes CASSGVDYGYTF.

V and J are TRBV18 and TRBJ1-1; D is undetermined. Looked up from germline, CDR1 is KGHSH and CDR2 is LQKENI. Trimming left V 2 bases short and J 4 bases short, with 11 bases between. The CDR3 spans 14 residues. The CDR3 loop is CASSPARGSTEAFF. The CDR3 nucleotides read TGTGCCAGCTCACCAGCTCGGGGTAGCACTGAAGCTTTCTTT.